This TCR beta chain is drawn from a study of a mutant IDH1 vaccine in newly diagnosed glioma. In the study overall: The first vaccination came 4-6 weeks after radiotherapy alone, or with temozolomide cycles. Treated individuals were about 62% male and around 40% female, averaging roughly 43 years of age. Those enrolled had earlier been treated with radiotherapy, temozolomide, or both, mostly both. Whole-study results and caveats: Most patients, approximately 92%, showed vaccine-induced immune responses.

Remarks on this clone: Its antigen remains unknown.

This table comes from immunoSEQ multiplex PCR, and its TCRdb copy is limited to in-frame clones, with some not included. The sample holds about 62,000 clones, 75% to 90% seen once. Trimming took 0 bases from V and 3 from J, leaving 16 bases between them. The CDR3 spans 16 residues. Looked up from germline, CDR1 is SGHRS and CDR2 is YFSETQ. Described time point: week 11, during vaccination. Topical imiquimod accompanied each vaccine dose, which consisted of 300 ug of mutant IDH1 20-mer peptide. This TCR derives from a man aged 35 to 55 with glioma. This chain uses TRBV5-1 with TRBJ2-7; possible D gene TRBD1, 6 bases. The sample here was PBMCs, taken from a glioma patient whose treatment included an IDH1 peptide vaccine. This CDR3 reads CASSLAVFSGDYEQYF. The CDR3 coding sequence is TGCGCCAGCAGCTTGGCAGTGTTTTCAGGGGACTACGAGCAGTACTTC.